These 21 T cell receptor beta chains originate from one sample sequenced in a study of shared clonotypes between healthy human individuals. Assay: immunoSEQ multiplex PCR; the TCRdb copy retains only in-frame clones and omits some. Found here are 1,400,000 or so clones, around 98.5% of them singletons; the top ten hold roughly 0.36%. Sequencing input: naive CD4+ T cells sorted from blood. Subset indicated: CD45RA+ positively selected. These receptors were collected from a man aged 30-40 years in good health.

The CDR3 DNA reads as TGTGCCAGCAGCCAAAAGGGGTACCAAGAGACCCAGTACTTC. It codes for CASSQKGYQETQYF. The chain combines TRBV2 with TRBJ2-5, with D perhaps TRBD1 (5 bases). Germline CDR1 SNHLY, CDR2 FYNNEI. The V end lost 6 bases, the J end lost 0 bases, and 11 bases lay between the germline ends. CDR3 length: 14 amino acids.

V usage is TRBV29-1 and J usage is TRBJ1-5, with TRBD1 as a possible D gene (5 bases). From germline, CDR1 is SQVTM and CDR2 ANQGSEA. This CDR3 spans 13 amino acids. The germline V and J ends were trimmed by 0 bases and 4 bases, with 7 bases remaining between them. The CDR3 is CSVEEQANQPQHF. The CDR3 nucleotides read TGCAGCGTTGAAGAACAGGCTAATCAGCCCCAGCATTTT.

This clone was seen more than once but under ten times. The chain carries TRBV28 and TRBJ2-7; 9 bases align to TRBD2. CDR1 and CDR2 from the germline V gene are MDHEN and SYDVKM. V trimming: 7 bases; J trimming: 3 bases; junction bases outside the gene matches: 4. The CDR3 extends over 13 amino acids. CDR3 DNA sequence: TGTGCCAGCACCCTAGCGGGATTCTACGAGCAGTACTTC. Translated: CASTLAGFYEQYF.

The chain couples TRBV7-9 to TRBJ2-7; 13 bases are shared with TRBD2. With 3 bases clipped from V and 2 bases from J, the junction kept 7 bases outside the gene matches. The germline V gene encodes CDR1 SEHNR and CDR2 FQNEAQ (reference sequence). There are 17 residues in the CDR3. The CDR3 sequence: CASSFPRTSGRAYEQYF. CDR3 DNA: TGTGCCAGCAGCTTTCCCCGGACTAGCGGGAGAGCCTACGAGCAGTACTTC.

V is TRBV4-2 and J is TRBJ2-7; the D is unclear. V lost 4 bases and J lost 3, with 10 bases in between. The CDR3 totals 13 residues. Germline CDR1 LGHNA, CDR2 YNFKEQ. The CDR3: CASSLSSSYEQYF. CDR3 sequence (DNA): TGTGCCAGCAGCCTCTCCTCTAGCTACGAGCAGTACTTC.

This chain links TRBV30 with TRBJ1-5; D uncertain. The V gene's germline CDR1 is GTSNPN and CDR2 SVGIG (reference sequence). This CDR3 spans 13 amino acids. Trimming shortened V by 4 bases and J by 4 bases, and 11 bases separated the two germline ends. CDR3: CAWNQGENQPQHF. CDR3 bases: TGTGCCTGGAATCAAGGAGAAAATCAGCCCCAGCATTTT.

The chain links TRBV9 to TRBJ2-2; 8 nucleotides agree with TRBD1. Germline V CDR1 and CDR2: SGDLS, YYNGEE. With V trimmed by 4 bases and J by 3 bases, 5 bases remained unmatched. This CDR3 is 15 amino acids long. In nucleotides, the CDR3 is TGTGCCAGCAGCCGTGGACAGGGTTACACCGGGGAGCTGTTTTTT. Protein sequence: CASSRGQGYTGELFF.

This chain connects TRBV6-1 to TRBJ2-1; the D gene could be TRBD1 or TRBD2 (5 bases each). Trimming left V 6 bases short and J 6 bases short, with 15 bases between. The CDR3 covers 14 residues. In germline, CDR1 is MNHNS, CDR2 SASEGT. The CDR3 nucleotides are TGTGCCAGCAGGTCGGGACGGCTTTTCAATGAGCAGTTCTTC. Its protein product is CASRSGRLFNEQFF.

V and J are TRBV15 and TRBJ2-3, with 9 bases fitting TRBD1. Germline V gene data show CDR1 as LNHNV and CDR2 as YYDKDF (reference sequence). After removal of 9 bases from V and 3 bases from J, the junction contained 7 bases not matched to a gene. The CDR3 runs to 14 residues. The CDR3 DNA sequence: TGTGCCACTAAACCTGGACAGGGGACAGATACGCAGTATTTT. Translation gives CATKPGQGTDTQYF. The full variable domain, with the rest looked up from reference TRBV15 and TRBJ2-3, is DAMVIQNPRYQVTQFGKPVTLSCSQTLNHNVMYWYQQKSSQAPKLLFHYYDKDFNNEADTPDNFQSRRPNTSFCFLDIRSPGLGDTAMYLCATKPGQGTDTQYFGPGTRLTVL.

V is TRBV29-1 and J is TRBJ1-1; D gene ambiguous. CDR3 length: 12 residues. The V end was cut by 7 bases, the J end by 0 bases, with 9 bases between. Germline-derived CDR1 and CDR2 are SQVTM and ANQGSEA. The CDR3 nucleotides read TGCAGCGAAGTGCGGATGAACACTGAAGCTTTCTTT. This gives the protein CSEVRMNTEAFF.

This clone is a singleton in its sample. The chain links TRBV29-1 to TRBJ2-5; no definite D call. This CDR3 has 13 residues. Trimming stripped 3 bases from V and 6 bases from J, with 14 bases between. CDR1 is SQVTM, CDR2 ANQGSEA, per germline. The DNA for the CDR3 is TGCAGCGTTGACGGTCGGATTCTACAGACCCAGTACTTC. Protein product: CSVDGRILQTQYF.

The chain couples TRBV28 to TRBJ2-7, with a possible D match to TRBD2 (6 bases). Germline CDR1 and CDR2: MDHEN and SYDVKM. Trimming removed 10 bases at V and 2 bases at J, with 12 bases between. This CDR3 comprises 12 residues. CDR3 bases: TGTGCCATATCGCGGGACGCCTACGAGCAGTACTTC. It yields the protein CAISRDAYEQYF.

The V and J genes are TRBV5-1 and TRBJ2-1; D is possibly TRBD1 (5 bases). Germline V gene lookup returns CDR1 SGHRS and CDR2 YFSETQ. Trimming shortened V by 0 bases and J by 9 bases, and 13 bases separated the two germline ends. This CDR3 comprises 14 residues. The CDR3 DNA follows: TGCGCCAGCAGCTTGGTAATGGGGCCGGGTGAGCAGTTCTTC. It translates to CASSLVMGPGEQFF.

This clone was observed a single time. CDR3 coding DNA: TGTGCCAGCAGCGTAGGACTGCTTGAGGGGGAGCTGTTTTTT. As protein: CASSVGLLEGELFF. The chain links TRBV9 to TRBJ2-2; D ambiguous. Per the germline V gene, CDR1 is SGDLS and CDR2 is YYNGEE. V gave up 0 bases and J gave up 8 bases, with 11 bases separating them. The CDR3 is made up of 14 amino acids.

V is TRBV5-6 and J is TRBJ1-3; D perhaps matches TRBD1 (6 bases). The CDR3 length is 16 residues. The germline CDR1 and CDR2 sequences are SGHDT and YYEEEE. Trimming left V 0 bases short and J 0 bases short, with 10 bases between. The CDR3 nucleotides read TGTGCCAGCAGCTTGGTTGGACAGCCCTCTGGAAACACCATATATTTT. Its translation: CASSLVGQPSGNTIYF.

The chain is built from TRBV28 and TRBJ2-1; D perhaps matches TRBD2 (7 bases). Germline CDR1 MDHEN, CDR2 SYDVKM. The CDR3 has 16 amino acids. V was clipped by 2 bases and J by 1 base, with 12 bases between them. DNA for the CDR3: TGTGCCAGCAGTTTACTACAGGGAGGGTCCTACAATGAGCAGTTCTTC. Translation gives CASSLLQGGSYNEQFF.

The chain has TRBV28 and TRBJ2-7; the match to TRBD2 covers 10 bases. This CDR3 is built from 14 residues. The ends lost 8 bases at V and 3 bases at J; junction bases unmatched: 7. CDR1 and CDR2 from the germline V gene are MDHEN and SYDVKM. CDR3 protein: CASGLAGESYEQYF. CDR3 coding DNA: TGTGCCAGCGGGCTAGCGGGAGAAAGCTACGAGCAGTACTTC.

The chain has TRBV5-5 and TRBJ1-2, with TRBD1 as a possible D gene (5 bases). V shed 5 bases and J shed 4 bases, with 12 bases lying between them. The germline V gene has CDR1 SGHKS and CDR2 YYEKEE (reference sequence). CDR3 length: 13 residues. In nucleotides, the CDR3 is TGTGCCAGCAGGGTGGGGGAGGCCTATGGCTACACCTTC. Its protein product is CASRVGEAYGYTF.

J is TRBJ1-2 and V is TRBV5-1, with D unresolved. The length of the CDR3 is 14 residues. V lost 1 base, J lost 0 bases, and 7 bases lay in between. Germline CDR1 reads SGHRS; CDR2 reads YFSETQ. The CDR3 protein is CASSLLASNYGYTF. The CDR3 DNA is TGCGCCAGCAGCTTGTTAGCTTCTAACTATGGCTACACCTTC.

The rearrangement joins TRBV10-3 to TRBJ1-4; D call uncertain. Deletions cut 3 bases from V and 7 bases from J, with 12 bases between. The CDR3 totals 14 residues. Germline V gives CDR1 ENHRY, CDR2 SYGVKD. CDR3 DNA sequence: TGTGCCATCAGTGATAAGGGATCAGGTGAAAAACTGTTTTTT. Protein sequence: CAISDKGSGEKLFF.

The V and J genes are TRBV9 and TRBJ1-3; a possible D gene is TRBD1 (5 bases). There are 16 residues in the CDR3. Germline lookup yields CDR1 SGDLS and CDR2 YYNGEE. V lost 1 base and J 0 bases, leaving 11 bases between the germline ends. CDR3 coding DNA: TGTGCCAGCAGCGTATCGGGCGGGGCCTCTGGAAACACCATATATTTT. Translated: CASSVSGGASGNTIYF.